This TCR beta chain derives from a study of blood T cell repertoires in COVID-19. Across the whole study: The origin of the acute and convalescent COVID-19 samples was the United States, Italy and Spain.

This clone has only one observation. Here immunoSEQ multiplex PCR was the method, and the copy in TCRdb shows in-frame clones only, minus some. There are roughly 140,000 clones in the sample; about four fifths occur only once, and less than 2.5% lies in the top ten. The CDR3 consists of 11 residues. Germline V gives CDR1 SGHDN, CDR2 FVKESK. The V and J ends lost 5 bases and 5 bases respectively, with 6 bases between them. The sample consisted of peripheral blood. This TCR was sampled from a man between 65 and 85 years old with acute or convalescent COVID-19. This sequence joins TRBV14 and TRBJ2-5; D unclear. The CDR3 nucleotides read TGTGCCAGCAGCTTCGGGGAGACCCAGTACTTC. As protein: CASSFGETQYF. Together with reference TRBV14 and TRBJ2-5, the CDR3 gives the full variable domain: EAGVTQFPSHSVIEKGQTVTLRCDPISGHDNLYWYRRVMGKEIKFLLHFVKESKQDESGMPNNRFLAERTGGTYSTLKVQPAELEDSGVYFCASSFGETQYFGPGTRLLVL.